The 21 T cell receptor beta chains presented below share a single source sample, sequenced in a study of blood T cell repertoires in COVID-19. Clones were sequenced by immunoSEQ multiplex PCR, and TCRdb holds only the in-frame ones, with some missing. The sample consists of some 200,000 clones, roughly 80% of them appearing once. The sequenced sample consisted of peripheral blood. These receptor sequences come from a woman in her 40s with COVID-19, enrolled during active disease.

The chain joins TRBV11-2 to TRBJ1-2; D is possibly TRBD1 (6 bases). The CDR3 runs to 15 residues. Germline lookup yields CDR1 SGHAT and CDR2 FQNNGV. Trimming pared 5 bases from V and 8 bases from J, leaving 21 bases between. CDR3 sequence: CASSIALGHLPGYTF. The DNA of the CDR3 is TGTGCCAGCAGCATAGCTTTGGGACATCTACCCGGCTACACCTTC.

This rearrangement joins TRBV10-1 to TRBJ1-5, with D unresolved. This CDR3 spans 16 amino acids. Germline values: CDR1 WNHNN, CDR2 SYGVQD (reference sequence). V was shortened by 6 bases and J by 0 bases, with 15 bases between the two germline ends. CDR3 bases: TGCGCCAGCAGATTCACCTGTGGGCATAGCAATCAGCCCCAGCATTTT. Translation: CASRFTCGHSNQPQHF.

This chain joins TRBV5-4 and TRBJ2-5; the D is unclear. CDR1 SGHNT and CDR2 YYREEE come from the germline V gene (reference sequence). Trimming removed 9 bases at V and 5 bases at J, with 17 bases between. This CDR3 is built from 13 residues. The CDR3 reads CATKEYKTETQYF. The CDR3 DNA reads as TGTGCCACCAAAGAATACAAAACGGAGACCCAGTACTTC.

V gene TRBV7-9 combines with J gene TRBJ1-2; possible D gene TRBD1, 6 bases. V lost 1 base and J 5 bases, leaving 11 bases between the germline ends. CDR3 length: 14 residues. Germline CDR1 is SEHNR and CDR2 is FQNEAQ (reference sequence). CDR3 coding DNA: TGTGCCAGCAGCTTAGAGACAGGCGATTATGGCTACACCTTC. Amino acids: CASSLETGDYGYTF.

The gene calls are TRBV20-1 and TRBJ2-7; tentatively, D is TRBD2 (5 bases). CDR1 is DFQATT and CDR2 is SNEGSKA in the germline V gene (reference sequence). V was shortened by 3 bases and J by 3 bases, with 12 bases between the two germline ends. The CDR3 has 13 residues. This chain's CDR3 is CSASFPGFYEQYF. The CDR3 DNA sequence: TGCAGTGCTAGTTTCCCGGGATTCTACGAGCAGTACTTC.

V usage is TRBV9 and J usage is TRBJ1-4; D is perhaps TRBD1 (5 bases). Germline lookup yields CDR1 SGDLS and CDR2 YYNGEE. The CDR3 contains 15 residues. Trimming shortened V by 5 bases and J by 0 bases, and 11 bases separated the two germline ends. CDR3 loop: CASSPRGATNEKLFF. The CDR3 DNA follows: TGTGCCAGCAGTCCCCGGGGGGCAACTAATGAAAAACTGTTTTTT.

There are a few counts of this clone. The V gene is TRBV9, the J gene TRBJ2-3; maybe TRBD1 (5 bases). V was cut by 0 bases and J by 0 bases, with 8 bases left in between. Germline V lookup: CDR1 SGDLS, CDR2 YYNGEE. The CDR3 length is 15 residues. CDR3 sequence: CASSVVGVSTDTQYF. The CDR3 region has the DNA TGTGCCAGCAGCGTAGTAGGGGTTAGCACAGATACGCAGTATTTT.

DNA of the CDR3: TGTGCCTGGAGTTCGCAGGATCAACAGCCCCAGCATTTT. Amino acid sequence: CAWSSQDQQPQHF. This chain links TRBV30 with TRBJ1-5; D is unclear. V shed 2 bases and J shed 7 bases, with 12 bases lying between them. CDR1 is GTSNPN, CDR2 SVGIG, per germline (reference sequence). The CDR3 spans 13 residues.

V usage is TRBV19 and J usage is TRBJ1-5; tentative D call: TRBD1 (6 bases). Trimming took off 7 bases at V and 6 bases at J, with 22 bases between the two ends. Germline assignment: CDR1 LNHDA and CDR2 SQIVND (reference sequence). This CDR3 is built from 16 residues. The CDR3: CASKVANRVPGQPQHF. DNA of the CDR3: TGTGCCAGTAAGGTCGCAAACAGGGTACCTGGTCAGCCCCAGCATTTT.

The rearrangement joins TRBV7-2 to TRBJ2-1; D perhaps matches TRBD2 (6 bases). The length of the CDR3 is 14 residues. V shed 5 bases and J shed 7 bases, with 15 bases lying between them. CDR1 and CDR2 from the germline V gene are SGHTA and FQGNSA. The CDR3 sequence: CASSRALAMNEQFF. The CDR3, as DNA: TGTGCCAGCAGCCGCGCGCTAGCGATGAATGAGCAGTTCTTC.

The chain recombines TRBV7-9 with TRBJ2-5; 7 nucleotides agree with TRBD1. The trim removed 4 bases at V and 1 base at J, leaving 6 bases unmatched. CDR3 length: 15 residues. Germline values: CDR1 SEHNR, CDR2 FQNEAQ (reference sequence). The CDR3 DNA sequence: TGTGCCAGCAGCTCCCCGGGACAGCCCCAAGAGACCCAGTACTTC. Protein sequence: CASSSPGQPQETQYF.

V gene TRBV2 combines with J gene TRBJ2-3; perhaps TRBD1 as D (7 bases). Germline V gene sequence: CDR1 SNHLY, CDR2 FYNNEI. V lost 6 bases and J 4 bases, leaving 14 bases between the germline ends. This CDR3 is built from 14 residues. CDR3 sequence (DNA): TGTGCCAGCAGACAGGGGACTGCGGCAGATACGCAGTATTTT. It is translated as CASRQGTAADTQYF.

The chain links TRBV19 to TRBJ2-7; TRBD2 might be the D (6 bases). CDR3 length: 13 residues. CDR1 is LNHDA, CDR2 SQIVND, per germline (reference sequence). Trimming cost V 1 base and J 3 bases, with 7 bases left between them. The CDR3 reads CASSIAGDYEQYF. CDR3 nucleotides: TGTGCCAGTAGTATAGCGGGAGACTACGAGCAGTACTTC.

The V and J genes are TRBV28 and TRBJ1-2; D might be TRBD1 (5 bases). The CDR3 sequence is 14 residues long. V was cut by 2 bases and J by 4 bases, with 11 bases left in between. Looked up from germline, CDR1 is MDHEN and CDR2 is SYDVKM. The CDR3 here is CASSLRGGVYGYTF. The CDR3 nucleotides read TGTGCCAGCAGTTTAAGGGGAGGCGTCTATGGCTACACCTTC.

The V gene is TRBV30, the J gene TRBJ2-5; TRBD1 matches at 7 bases. This CDR3 is built from 15 residues. J lost 4 bases, V lost 0 bases, and 8 bases had no gene match. The germline V gene has CDR1 GTSNPN and CDR2 SVGIG (reference sequence). DNA for the CDR3: TGTGCCTGGAGTGTACGAGGGGGCATCACAGAGACCCAGTACTTC. Translated: CAWSVRGGITETQYF.

CDR3 protein: CASSFLAGAHYEQYF. The DNA for the CDR3 is TGTGCCAGCAGTTTCCTAGCGGGAGCCCACTACGAGCAGTACTTC. The chain links TRBV6-6 to TRBJ2-7; 10 bases align to TRBD2. There are 15 residues in the CDR3. V was clipped by 4 bases and J by 3 bases; unmatched bases: 6. CDR1 and CDR2 (germline): MNHNY, SVGAGI (reference sequence).

The CDR3 region has the DNA TGTGCCAGCAGTTACGCGGGGGAGGCCGGGGAGCTGTTTTTT. The encoded protein is CASSYAGEAGELFF. The V call is TRBV6-2 or TRBV6-3, the J call TRBJ2-2; 7 bases are shared with TRBD2. The CDR3 is made up of 14 amino acids. Losses at the gene ends were 2 bases for V and 6 bases for J; bases not matched to a gene: 3. CDR1 and CDR2 from the germline V gene are MNHEY and SVGEGT.

The chain has TRBV5-4 and TRBJ2-1, with TRBD2 matching over 8 bases. CDR1 is SGHNT and CDR2 is YYREEE in the germline V gene (reference sequence). V shed 0 bases, J shed 2 bases, and the junction held 4 bases outside the gene matches. This CDR3 contains 16 residues. CDR3: CASSLEKRGTYNEQFF. CDR3 in DNA: TGTGCCAGCAGCTTGGAAAAGCGGGGGACCTACAATGAGCAGTTCTTC.

This clone showed up just once. The chain is built from TRBV20-1 and TRBJ2-1, with D unresolved. V was trimmed by 5 bases and J by 8 bases, leaving 10 bases between them. CDR3 length: 11 residues. The germline CDR1 and CDR2 sequences are DFQATT and SNEGSKA (reference sequence). The CDR3 DNA sequence: TGCAGTGCTTATTTTTTATATGAGCAGTTCTTC. Amino acid sequence: CSAYFLYEQFF.

The chain couples TRBV5-4 to TRBJ2-1; 7 nucleotides match TRBD2. After removal of 4 bases from V and 5 bases from J, the junction contained 12 bases not matched to a gene. Germline assignment: CDR1 SGHNT and CDR2 YYREEE (reference sequence). The CDR3 has 16 amino acids. The CDR3 nucleotides are TGTGCCAGCAGCACCCACTTCGTGGGAGGGAACAATGAGCAGTTCTTC. Encoded protein: CASSTHFVGGNNEQFF.

The V and J genes are TRBV6-6 and TRBJ1-1, with 7 nucleotides matching TRBD1. V gave up 7 bases and J gave up 8 bases; unmatched junction bases: 16. CDR1 is MNHNY, CDR2 SVGAGI, per germline (reference sequence). This CDR3 comprises 15 residues. Here the CDR3 DNA reads TGTGCCAGCATAGCCATCGACAGGGCGACAGACGAAGCTTTCTTT. Amino acids: CASIAIDRATDEAFF.